This T cell receptor beta chain was captured in a study of lymphopenia after photon versus proton radiotherapy. Points from the study as a whole: Post-nadir diversity loss with photons came from oligoclonal expansion, particularly CD8+ Temra cells. Larger post-nadir TCR diversity loss correlated inversely with survival in deceased patients. Photon-treated patients lost naive T cells and TCR diversity; proton-treated stayed stable.

This CDR3 spans 13 amino acids. The germline V gene encodes CDR1 LNHNV and CDR2 YYDKDF (reference sequence). Trimming removed 5 bases from V and 6 bases from J; junction bases left unmatched: 3. The data were produced by immunoSEQ multiplex PCR, yet TCRdb's version contains in-frame clones alone and is incomplete. In the table there are approximately 71,000 clones, approximately 90% of which are singletons. Concerning this clone itself: Its antigen remains unknown.

Source: peripheral blood, taken from a patient treated with photon-based radiotherapy. The V gene is TRBV15, the J gene TRBJ2-1, with 8 bases fitting TRBD1. The receptor comes from a woman between 65 and 79 years old with pancreatic cancer. DNA of the CDR3: TGTGCCACCAGCTCTGGGACAGGCAATGAGCAGTTCTTC. It specifies CATSSGTGNEQFF. Together with reference TRBV15 and TRBJ2-1, the CDR3 gives the full variable domain: DAMVIQNPRYQVTQFGKPVTLSCSQTLNHNVMYWYQQKSSQAPKLLFHYYDKDFNNEADTPDNFQSRRPNTSFCFLDIRSPGLGDTAMYLCATSSGTGNEQFFGPGTRLTVL.